This TCR beta chain comes out of a study of blood T cell repertoires in COVID-19. Grouping used clinical history reported by participants in a survey and questionnaire. V lost 6 bases, J lost 7 bases, and 11 bases stayed unmatched. This CDR3 region has 14 residues. Germline V gene lookup returns CDR1 SNHLY and CDR2 FYNNEI. Repertoires were generated with immunoSEQ multiplex PCR, while TCRdb's copy carries only in-frame clones and drops some. The table records 350,000 or so clones, around nine tenths of them present only once. This receptor was obtained from a woman between 25 and 40 years old who had been exposed to COVID-19. The source material was PBMCs or T cells enriched from blood (not recorded which). The V gene is TRBV2, the J gene TRBJ2-7; 8 bases map to TRBD1. The CDR3 loop is CASSRTGNLREQYF. In DNA form, the CDR3 reads TGTGCCAGCAGCCGGACAGGGAATCTTAGGGAGCAGTACTTC.